Listed below are T cell receptor beta chains from one sample, sequenced in a study of blood T cell repertoires in COVID-19. The protocol was immunoSEQ multiplex PCR, while the TCRdb copy is restricted to in-frame clones and leaves out a portion. Among about 300,000 clones listed, 70% to 90% were seen once. The specimen sequenced was PBMCs or T cells enriched from blood (not recorded which). These TCRs come from a man aged 30 to 39 who had recovered from COVID-19. Each CDR3 is given with its conserved first and last residue.

V	J	CDR3
TRBV7-2	TRBJ1-1	CASSLGTTPGAFF
TRBV19	TRBJ2-3	CASTLRTSGGGDTQYF
TRBV3-1/TRBV3-2	TRBJ1-2	CASSRQGISGYTF
TRBV4-1	TRBJ2-5	CASSPNQGRGQETQYF
TRBV4-3	TRBJ1-5	CASSQEEGQPQHF
TRBV9	TRBJ2-7	CASNPGTGGYEQYF
TRBV6-5	TRBJ1-2	CASSYELSGFYGYTF
TRBV6-5	TRBJ1-1	CASSYSRLNTEAFF
TRBV11-2	TRBJ1-1	CASSFDQGQGCFF
TRBV6-4	TRBJ2-1	CASSDSASGGANEQFF
TRBV25-1	TRBJ1-2	CASSRGGVNYGYTF
TRBV7-9	TRBJ2-5	CASSTETGDRGRETQYF
TRBV11-2	TRBJ1-3	CASSSRGDSGNTIYF
TRBV7-9	TRBJ2-1	CASSPTGNRVNEQFF
TRBV18	TRBJ1-1	CASSPGVYNTEAFF
TRBV5-1	TRBJ2-5	CASSLVPGTAHRGETQYF
TRBV30	TRBJ2-6	CAWSGGGSGANVLTF
TRBV6-4	TRBJ2-1	CASRREQGLYNEQFF
TRBV3-1/TRBV3-2	TRBJ1-6	CASSQDGVSPLHF
TRBV24-1	TRBJ1-3	CATSDARGNTIYF
TRBV4-2	TRBJ2-2	CASSQSLQENTGELFF
TRBV11-1	TRBJ1-6	CASSRDSSYNSPLHF
TRBV5-1	TRBJ1-3	CASSVNPADVTIYF
TRBV28	TRBJ1-5	CASKGNQPQHF